The following is a T cell receptor beta chain sequence with its context. Its antigen is unknown. The sample originates from a study of cytomegalovirus exposure and HLA in healthy donors. CDR1 is SGHRS, CDR2 YFSETQ, per germline. This CDR3 spans 15 amino acids. Trimming shortened V by 4 bases and J by 2 bases, and 15 bases separated the two germline ends. Both 60 Vbeta primers and 13 Jbeta primers went into the PCR. Libraries were prepared by immunoSEQ multiplex PCR; TCRdb keeps only in-frame clonotypes and omits some of them. The sample lists some 120,000 clones, approximately 80% occurring once. Notes on the study in general: TCR beta chain V- and J-gene trimming was linked, in a later analysis, to a missense variant in DCLRE1C.

The chain carries TRBV5-1 and TRBJ2-5, with D possibly TRBD1 on 6 matching bases. Sample: PBMCs. This sequence was found in a man between 50 and 59 years old in good health and CMV-seronegative. The CDR3 DNA reads TGCGCCAGCAGCCAGAACAGGGAGACACAAGAGACCCAGTACTTC. Translating it yields CASSQNRETQETQYF. Full variable domain (rest looked up from reference TRBV5-1 and TRBJ2-5): KAGVTQTPRYLIKTRGQQVTLSCSPISGHRSVSWYQQTPGQGLQFLFEYFSETQRNKGNFPGRFSGRQFSNSRSEMNVSTLELGDSALYLCASSQNRETQETQYFGPGTRLLVL.